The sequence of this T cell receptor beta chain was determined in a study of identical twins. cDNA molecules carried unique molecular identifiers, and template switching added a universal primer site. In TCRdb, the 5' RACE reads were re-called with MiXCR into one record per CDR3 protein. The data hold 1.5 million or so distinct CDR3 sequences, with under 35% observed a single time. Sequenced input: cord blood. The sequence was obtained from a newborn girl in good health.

The CDR3 loop is CASSFMGPSGNTIYF. For the CDR3, the DNA is TGTGCCAGCAGCTTTATGGGGCCCTCTGGAAACACCATATATTTT. This rearrangement joins TRBV7-9 to TRBJ1-3, with D possibly TRBD1 on 5 matching bases. The CDR3 has 15 residues. V was trimmed by 3 bases and J by 0 bases, leaving 9 bases between them. CDR1 and CDR2 (germline): SEHNR, FQNEAQ (reference sequence). Combining the CDR3 with reference TRBV7-9 and TRBJ1-3 gives the whole variable domain DTGVSQNPRHKITKRGQNVTFRCDPISEHNRLYWYRQTLGQGPEFLTYFQNEAQLEKSRLLSDRFSAERPKGSFSTLEIQRTEQGDSAMYLCASSFMGPSGNTIYFGEGSWLTVV.